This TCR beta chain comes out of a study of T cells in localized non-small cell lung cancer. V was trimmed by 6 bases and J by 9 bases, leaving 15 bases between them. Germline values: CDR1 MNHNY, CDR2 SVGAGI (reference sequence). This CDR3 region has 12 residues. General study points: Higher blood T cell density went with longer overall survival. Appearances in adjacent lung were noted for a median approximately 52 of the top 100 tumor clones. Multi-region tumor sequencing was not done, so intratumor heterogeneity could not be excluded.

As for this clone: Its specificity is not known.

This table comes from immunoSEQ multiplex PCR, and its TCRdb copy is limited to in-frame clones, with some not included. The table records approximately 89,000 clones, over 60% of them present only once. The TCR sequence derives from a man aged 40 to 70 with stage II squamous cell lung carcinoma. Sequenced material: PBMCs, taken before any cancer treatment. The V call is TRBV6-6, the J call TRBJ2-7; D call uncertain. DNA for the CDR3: TGTGCCAGCAGCCGCACGGCGGTCGGGCAGTACTTC. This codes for CASSRTAVGQYF.